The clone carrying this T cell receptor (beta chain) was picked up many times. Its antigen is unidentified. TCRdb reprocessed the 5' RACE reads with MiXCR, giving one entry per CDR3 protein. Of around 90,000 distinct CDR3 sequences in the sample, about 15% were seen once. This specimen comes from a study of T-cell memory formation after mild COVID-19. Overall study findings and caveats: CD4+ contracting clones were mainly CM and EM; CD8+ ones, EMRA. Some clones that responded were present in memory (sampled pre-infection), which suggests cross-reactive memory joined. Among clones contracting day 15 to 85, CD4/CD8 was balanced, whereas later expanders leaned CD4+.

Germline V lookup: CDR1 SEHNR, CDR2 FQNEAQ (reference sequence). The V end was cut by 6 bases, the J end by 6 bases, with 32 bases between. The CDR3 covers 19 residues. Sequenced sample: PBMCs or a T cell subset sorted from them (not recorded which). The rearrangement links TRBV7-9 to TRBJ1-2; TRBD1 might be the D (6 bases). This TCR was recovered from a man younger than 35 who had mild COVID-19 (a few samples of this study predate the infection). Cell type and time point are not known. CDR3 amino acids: CASSSRVAGTLPSVDGYTF. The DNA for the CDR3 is TGTGCCAGCAGTTCTAGGGTGGCTGGGACACTGCCCTCGGTTGATGGCTACACCTTC.